This T cell receptor beta chain comes out of a study of blood T cell repertoires in COVID-19. Background on the study: Sources were T cells, B-cell-depleted T cells, or PBMCs; the material itself was cDNA or gDNA.

In the source study's methods: The assay estimated nucleated cells by amplifying reference gene primers. Profiled with immunoSEQ multiplex PCR; TCRdb holds only in-frame clones, not every one. For V, J and clone size, that table is used; D and trimming come from the DNA. Among around 300,000 clones listed, 89% were seen once. CDR3 size: 16 residues. The junction had 12 bases not matched to a gene; V was cut back by 5 bases and J by 5 bases. Per the germline V gene, CDR1 is SGHVS and CDR2 is FQNEAQ. The sequence was obtained from a woman between 35 and 50 years old who had recovered from COVID-19. The chain employs TRBV7-8 and TRBJ1-2; 9 bases map to TRBD1. The sample comprised peripheral blood. The CDR3 region has the DNA TGTGCCAGCAGCCCCCGGACAGGGGTTAGGGAATATGGCTACACCTTC. Protein product: CASSPRTGVREYGYTF.